The 8 T cell receptor beta chains presented below share a single source sample, sequenced in a study of cytomegalovirus exposure and HLA in healthy donors. PCR involved 60 Vbeta and 13 Jbeta primers. The assay was immunoSEQ multiplex PCR, and TCRdb's table has in-frame clones only and misses some. The data contain about 200,000 clones, around 85% of them singletons. The sample consisted of PBMCs. The receptor set was obtained from a man aged 18 to 30 in good health and CMV-seronegative.

The chain is built from TRBV7-9 and TRBJ2-7, with 9 bases lining up with TRBD1. The CDR3 runs to 14 residues. From germline, CDR1 is SEHNR and CDR2 FQNEAQ (reference sequence). V lost 5 bases and J lost 4; bases outside the gene matches: 6. In nucleotides, the CDR3 is TGTGCCAGCAGCCCTCGGACAGGGGTTTACGAGCAGTACTTC. It codes for CASSPRTGVYEQYF.

J is TRBJ1-4 and V is TRBV7-9; weak D call: TRBD1 (6 bases). The CDR3 totals 15 residues. The germline CDR1 and CDR2 sequences are SEHNR and FQNEAQ (reference sequence). Trimming shortened V by 3 bases and J by 6 bases, and 14 bases separated the two germline ends. CDR3 sequence: CASSLGEGVDEKLFF. CDR3 in DNA: TGTGCCAGCAGCTTGGGCGAGGGGGTGGATGAAAAACTGTTTTTT. The full variable domain, rest sourced from reference TRBV7-9 and TRBJ1-4, is DTGVSQNPRHKITKRGQNVTFRCDPISEHNRLYWYRQTLGQGPEFLTYFQNEAQLEKSRLLSDRFSAERPKGSFSTLEIQRTEQGDSAMYLCASSLGEGVDEKLFFGSGTQLSVL.

V gene TRBV4-3 combines with J gene TRBJ2-7; 8 positions agree with TRBD1. This CDR3 contains 14 residues. V lost 2 bases to trimming and J lost 3 bases; unmatched junction nucleotides: 3. The V gene's germline CDR1 is LGHNA and CDR2 YSLEER. The CDR3 protein is CASSQRRGLYEQYF. Written as DNA, the CDR3 is TGCGCCAGCAGCCAACGCAGGGGGCTCTACGAGCAGTACTTC.

Here the CDR3 reads CASSSGTGQEGYTF. CDR3 coding DNA: TGTGCCAGCAGCTCGGGGACAGGGCAGGAAGGCTACACCTTC. The chain recombines TRBV7-2 with TRBJ1-2; 9 bases agree with TRBD1. The CDR3 runs to 14 residues. The trim removed 4 bases at V and 8 bases at J, leaving 8 bases unmatched. From germline, CDR1 is SGHTA and CDR2 FQGNSA.

The chain carries TRBV5-1 and TRBJ1-1; no definite D call. Trimming took off 0 bases at V and 6 bases at J, with 12 bases between the two ends. Germline V lookup: CDR1 SGHRS, CDR2 YFSETQ. This CDR3 region has 14 residues. The CDR3 nucleotides read TGCGCCAGCAGCTTGGAATTACGAGGGCCTGAAGCTTTCTTT. Protein sequence: CASSLELRGPEAFF.

The sample holds one count of this clone. The rearrangement uses TRBV2 and TRBJ1-3; 7 bases are shared with TRBD1. Germline V gene lookup returns CDR1 SNHLY and CDR2 FYNNEI. The CDR3 consists of 16 residues. J lost 2 bases, V lost 4 bases, and 8 bases had no gene match. Here the CDR3 DNA reads TGTGCCAGCAGTGGAGGGACAGTGGAAGCTGGAAACACCATATATTTT. It yields the protein CASSGGTVEAGNTIYF.

The CDR3 DNA is TGTGCCACCAGCAGAGAGGCTAGCGGGGGACTCAATGAGCAGTTCTTC. This sequence encodes CATSREASGGLNEQFF. J is TRBJ2-1 and V is TRBV15, with 10 nucleotides matching TRBD2. The CDR3 sequence is 16 residues long. Germline lookup yields CDR1 LNHNV and CDR2 YYDKDF (reference sequence). The ends lost 0 bases at V and 6 bases at J; junction bases unmatched: 5.

This clone has more than one count but fewer than ten. V is TRBV11-2 and J is TRBJ2-6; D possibly corresponds to TRBD2 (5 bases). CDR3 length: 15 amino acids. CDR1 and CDR2 from the germline V gene are SGHAT and FQNNGV. The ends were cut back, 5 bases at V and 0 bases at J, with 8 bases in the middle. The DNA for the CDR3 is TGTGCCAGCAGCCAAGAGGGCTCTGGGGCCAACGTCCTGACTTTC. Its translation is CASSQEGSGANVLTF.